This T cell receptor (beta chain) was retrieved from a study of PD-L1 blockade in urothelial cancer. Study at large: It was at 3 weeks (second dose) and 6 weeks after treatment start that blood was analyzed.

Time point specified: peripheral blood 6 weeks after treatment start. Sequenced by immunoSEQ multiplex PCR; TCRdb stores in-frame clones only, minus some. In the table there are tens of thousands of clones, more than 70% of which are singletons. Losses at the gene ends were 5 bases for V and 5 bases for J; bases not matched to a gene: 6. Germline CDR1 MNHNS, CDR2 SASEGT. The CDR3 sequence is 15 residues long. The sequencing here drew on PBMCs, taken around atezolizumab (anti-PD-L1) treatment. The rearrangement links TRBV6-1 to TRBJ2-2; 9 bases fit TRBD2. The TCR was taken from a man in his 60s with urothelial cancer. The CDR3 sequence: CASSLAGVGTGELFF. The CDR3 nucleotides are TGTGCCAGCAGTTTAGCGGGAGTGGGTACCGGGGAGCTGTTTTTT.